This TCR beta chain was found in a study of blood T cell repertoires in COVID-19. For the study at large: Samples taken during acute and convalescent COVID-19 were collected in the United States, Italy and Spain. In each case, the material was cDNA or gDNA derived from T cells, B-cell-depleted T cells, or PBMCs.

The V and J ends lost 2 bases and 3 bases, in that order; junction bases with no gene match: 4. CDR1 and CDR2 from the germline V gene are KGHSH and LQKENI. The CDR3 runs to 15 residues. The authors' processing: Reference gene primer amplification gave nucleated cell count estimates. TCRdb's copy holds only in-frame clones and misses some; the assay was immunoSEQ multiplex PCR. V and J calls and clone size are given by that table; D and trimming were obtained from the DNA. The repertoire holds some 300,000 clones, approximately 86% seen once, with around 13% in the top ten. Recruited during active infection, patients (from Seattle) were subsequently followed longitudinally.

This sequence joins TRBV18 and TRBJ2-3; 8 bases are shared with TRBD1. Specimen: peripheral blood. This TCR was recovered from a woman in her 70s with COVID-19, enrolled during active disease. CDR3 region: CASSPSTGGTDTQYF. The CDR3 DNA is TGTGCCAGCTCACCATCTACAGGGGGTACAGATACGCAGTATTTT.